Shown below are 18 T cell receptor beta chains from a single sample sequenced in a study of monozygotic twins with inflammatory bowel disease. With the 5' RACE reads reprocessed, TCRdb shows one record per CDR3 protein and no DNA. The sample has about 160,000 distinct CDR3 sequences, and its top ten clones hold roughly 2.4%. The sample was blood. Receptor source: a human donor with ulcerative colitis or Crohn's disease, or a healthy co-twin of an affected twin (not recorded which).

This chain connects TRBV5-1 to TRBJ1-5; TCRdb designates TRBD1, a call that cannot be tested without DNA. The CDR3 length is 16 residues. Germline loops: CDR1 SGHRS, CDR2 YFSETQ. This CDR3 reads CASSLGGAEGGQPQHF.

The chain recombines TRBV7-9 with TRBJ2-3; TCRdb reports TRBD1, a call that lacks DNA to check it against. The CDR3 spans 16 residues. Germline assignment: CDR1 SEHNR and CDR2 FQNEAQ (reference sequence). The CDR3: CASSSWDGSSTDTQYF.

The chain carries TRBV5-5 and TRBJ2-7; lacking DNA, the TRBD1 call made by TCRdb goes unchecked. CDR3 size: 15 residues. From germline, CDR1 is SGHKS and CDR2 YYEKEE (reference sequence). The CDR3 is CASSLAGRLAYEQYF.

The V call is TRBV5-5, the J call TRBJ2-5; as DNA is missing, the TRBD1 call by TCRdb cannot be tested. The V gene's germline CDR1 is SGHKS and CDR2 YYEKEE (reference sequence). The CDR3 is made up of 14 amino acids. The CDR3 region is CASSASDPEETQYF.

This rearrangement joins TRBV7-3 to TRBJ1-2. Germline V gene lookup returns CDR1 SGHTA and CDR2 FQGTGA. CDR3 size: 16 residues. Here the CDR3 reads CASSSVVGALRYGYTF.

V usage is TRBV3-1 and J usage is TRBJ2-7; TCRdb picks TRBD2, but there is no DNA to check that call. Per the germline V gene, CDR1 is LGHDT and CDR2 is YNNKEL (reference sequence). The CDR3 is 16 residues long. CDR3 sequence reads: CASSQGGLAGVYEQYF.

J is TRBJ2-5 and V is TRBV12-3 or TRBV12-4; TCRdb's D gene call, TRBD1, goes unchecked for lack of DNA. This CDR3 contains 18 residues. CDR3 loop: CASSIKRDRTSSGETQYF.

The chain is built from TRBV4-1 and TRBJ1-5. Germline loops: CDR1 MGHRA, CDR2 YSYEKL. The CDR3 runs 18 residues. CDR3 loop: CASSQDRGLKYSNQPQHF.

This chain joins TRBV12-3 or TRBV12-4 and TRBJ1-2. The CDR3 runs 13 residues. The CDR3 spells CASSTGPFWGYTF.

The gene calls are TRBV9 and TRBJ1-2. The germline V gene has CDR1 SGDLS and CDR2 YYNGEE. The CDR3 is 13 residues long. CDR3 region: CASSVATSSGYTF.

The rearrangement links TRBV20-1 to TRBJ1-2; the TCRdb call, TRBD1, lacks DNA for checking. The CDR3 has 13 amino acids. The germline gives CDR1 DFQATT, CDR2 SNEGSKA (reference sequence). The CDR3 loop is CSAMDRGYYGYTF.

This sequence joins TRBV5-1 and TRBJ2-3; TCRdb's D call of TRBD2 is untestable without DNA. Germline V gene data show CDR1 as SGHRS and CDR2 as YFSETQ. The CDR3 is 17 amino acids. CDR3 sequence reads: CASSMGVAGGISDTQYF.

The CDR3 reads CASSLVVGVDSPLHF. The rearrangement joins TRBV5-1 to TRBJ1-6. Germline values: CDR1 SGHRS, CDR2 YFSETQ. The CDR3 contains 15 residues.

The V and J genes are TRBV7-2 and TRBJ1-6. The germline CDR1 and CDR2 sequences are SGHTA and FQGNSA. The CDR3 is made up of 17 amino acids. The CDR3 here is CASSSRVLSSYNSPLHF.

The chain has TRBV12-3 or TRBV12-4 and TRBJ2-6; TCRdb names TRBD2, which stays unverified in the absence of DNA. This CDR3 comprises 17 residues. The CDR3 loop is CASSSLGEVSGANVLTF.

The J gene is TRBJ2-7, the V gene TRBV3-1; lacking DNA, the TRBD2 call made by TCRdb goes unchecked. Per germline, CDR1 LGHDT and CDR2 YNNKEL (reference sequence). CDR3 length equals 18 residues. This CDR3 reads CASSQDRGLGKAFYEQYF.

This chain uses TRBV7-7 with TRBJ2-5; the D call of TRBD2 rests on TCRdb alone, since no DNA is present to check it. The CDR3 is 14 residues long. CDR1 is SSHAT and CDR2 is FNYEAQ in the germline V gene (reference sequence). The CDR3: CASSLLAGVETQYF.

This chain's CDR3 is CASSSPRDRGIHEQYF. This chain connects TRBV7-9 to TRBJ2-7; TCRdb reports TRBD1, a call that lacks DNA to check it against. Germline values: CDR1 SEHNR, CDR2 FQNEAQ (reference sequence). The CDR3 spans 16 residues.